Following are 23 T cell receptor beta chains from one sample sequenced in a study of radiotherapy plus CTLA-4 blockade in lung cancer. Profiling relied on immunoSEQ multiplex PCR, and the TCRdb table lists in-frame clones only, not all of them. The data contain over 75,000 clones, roughly four fifths of them singletons. The starting material was peripheral blood, obtained from a patient treated with radiotherapy plus ipilimumab. The receptors originated from a human donor with non-small cell lung cancer who had stable disease on radiotherapy plus ipilimumab.

This clone was seen a few times. This rearrangement joins TRBV28 to TRBJ2-7; D not resolved. The ends were cut back, 8 bases at V and 7 bases at J, with 15 bases in the middle. This CDR3 contains 12 residues. The V gene's germline CDR1 is MDHEN and CDR2 SYDVKM. The CDR3: CASHKSLREQYF. The CDR3 DNA reads TGTGCCAGCCATAAAAGTCTAAGGGAGCAGTACTTC.

The rearrangement links TRBV30 to TRBJ2-3; 10 positions match TRBD2. Unmatched junction bases numbered 3, after V lost 5 bases and J lost 1 base. The CDR3 runs 14 residues. Germline loops: CDR1 GTSNPN, CDR2 SVGIG (reference sequence). The CDR3 nucleotides are TGTGCCTGGGCCGGGACTAGCGGCACAGATACGCAGTATTTT. Protein product: CAWAGTSGTDTQYF.

This sequence joins TRBV7-2 and TRBJ1-5; D unclear. This CDR3 has 13 amino acids. CDR1 and CDR2 from the germline V gene are SGHTA and FQGNSA. The V end lost 5 bases, the J end lost 5 bases, and 10 bases lay between the germline ends. For the CDR3, the DNA is TGTGCCAGCAGCATTCGGAAAGATCAGCCCCAGCATTTT. It codes for CASSIRKDQPQHF.

The rearrangement uses TRBV29-1 and TRBJ1-3, with 7 bases identical to TRBD1. The CDR3 extends over 16 amino acids. Per the germline V gene, CDR1 is SQVTM and CDR2 is ANQGSEA. V was clipped by 7 bases and J by 0 bases; unmatched bases: 12. CDR3 protein: CSACGTAVDSGNTIYF. The CDR3 nucleotides are TGCAGCGCCTGCGGGACAGCCGTCGACTCTGGAAACACCATATATTTT.

This sequence joins TRBV7-2 and TRBJ2-7; 10 nucleotides agree with TRBD2. This CDR3 spans 15 amino acids. The V segment lost 2 bases and the J segment 2 bases; nucleotides outside the gene matches: 3. Germline CDR1 and CDR2: SGHTA and FQGNSA. The CDR3 nucleotides are TGTGCCAGCAGCTTAAGACTAGCGGGTCCCTACGAGCAGTACTTC. Its protein product is CASSLRLAGPYEQYF.

The rearrangement links TRBV27 to TRBJ2-7; 7 bases line up with TRBD2. Germline V gene lookup returns CDR1 MNHEY and CDR2 SMNVEV (reference sequence). J was trimmed by 6 bases and V by 2 bases; bases with no gene match: 10. The CDR3 sequence is 15 residues long. The CDR3 region is CASSLGWLSGGEQYF. In DNA, the CDR3 is TGTGCCAGCAGTTTAGGATGGCTGTCGGGGGGCGAGCAGTACTTC.

Only one count was recorded for this clone. The V gene is TRBV5-8, the J gene TRBJ1-1; no clear D. V lost 4 bases and J 4 bases, leaving 11 bases between the germline ends. Germline V gene data show CDR1 as SGHTS and CDR2 as YDEGEE. There are 13 residues in the CDR3. The CDR3 nucleotides read TGTGCCAGCAGCGAGTCCGGAGGCACTGAAGCTTTCTTT. Translating gives CASSESGGTEAFF.

In this sample, this clone turned up a few times. The rearrangement uses TRBV28 and TRBJ1-1, with D possibly being TRBD1 (6 bases). CDR3 length: 14 amino acids. Looked up from germline, CDR1 is MDHEN and CDR2 is SYDVKM. Trimming cost V 5 bases and J 4 bases, with 14 bases left between them. The CDR3 sequence: CASSLTMTGTEAFF. The CDR3 bases are TGTGCCAGCAGTCTAACCATGACAGGCACTGAAGCTTTCTTT.

This clone appeared once. The chain employs TRBV5-6 and TRBJ2-1, with 9 bases lining up with TRBD2. V was clipped by 0 bases and J by 5 bases; unmatched bases: 3. This CDR3 is 15 amino acids long. The V gene's germline CDR1 is SGHDT and CDR2 YYEEEE. Here the CDR3 DNA reads TGTGCCAGCAGCTTGGCGACTAGCGGCCACAATGAGCAGTTCTTC. This encodes CASSLATSGHNEQFF.

CDR3 residues: CASSEGGGPYEQYF. The DNA of the CDR3 is TGTGCCAGCAGTGAAGGGGGGGGACCCTACGAGCAGTACTTC. The J gene is TRBJ2-7, the V gene TRBV6-5; a weak D match, TRBD2 (7 bases). CDR3 length: 14 amino acids. Germline assignment: CDR1 MNHEY and CDR2 SVGAGI. V was clipped by 5 bases and J by 2 bases, with 13 bases between them.

The rearrangement joins TRBV9 to TRBJ2-3; no definite D call. This CDR3 has 14 residues. Germline V gene lookup returns CDR1 SGDLS and CDR2 YYNGEE. The V gene lost 4 bases and the J gene lost 1 base, with 10 bases spanning the gap. As DNA, the CDR3 is TGTGCCAGCAGCCCTGGTGGTGGCACAGATACGCAGTATTTT. Its translation is CASSPGGGTDTQYF.

This clone was seen more than once but under ten times. V gene TRBV5-1 combines with J gene TRBJ2-7; 9 nucleotides line up with TRBD1. This CDR3 contains 17 residues. V shed 0 bases, J shed 6 bases, and the junction held 13 bases outside the gene matches. The germline gives CDR1 SGHRS, CDR2 YFSETQ. The CDR3 DNA follows: TGCGCCAGCAGCTTGGGGATCCGGGACAGGGCGGGGGTCGAGCAGTACTTC. Residues: CASSLGIRDRAGVEQYF.

The chain is built from TRBV18 and TRBJ2-7, with 8 bases that match TRBD1. CDR1 is KGHSH and CDR2 is LQKENI in the germline V gene. After removal of 5 bases from V and 2 bases from J, the junction contained 5 bases not matched to a gene. This CDR3 is built from 14 residues. CDR3 sequence: CASSGTGHPYEQYF. The CDR3 nucleotides are TGTGCCAGCTCAGGGACAGGACATCCCTACGAGCAGTACTTC.

The chain combines TRBV6-6 with TRBJ2-7; D is possibly TRBD1 (5 bases). Per germline, CDR1 MNHNY and CDR2 SVGAGI (reference sequence). The CDR3 covers 14 residues. V was pared by 4 bases and J by 0 bases, with 10 bases between. The CDR3 DNA reads as TGTGCCAGCAGTTCGACAGCAGTCTCCTACGAGCAGTACTTC. Its protein product is CASSSTAVSYEQYF.

This clone was recorded only once. The chain joins TRBV28 to TRBJ2-7; tentatively, D is TRBD2 (5 bases). The length of the CDR3 is 13 residues. The V end was cut by 3 bases, the J end by 6 bases, with 12 bases between. Germline-derived CDR1 and CDR2 are MDHEN and SYDVKM. The CDR3 loop is CASSLRVGFEQYF. The CDR3 DNA sequence: TGTGCCAGCAGTTTGAGGGTGGGCTTCGAGCAGTACTTC.

The chain couples TRBV27 to TRBJ2-2; maybe TRBD2 (6 bases). Trimming left V 5 bases short and J 6 bases short, with 16 bases between. The CDR3 covers 15 residues. Germline loops: CDR1 MNHEY, CDR2 SMNVEV (reference sequence). In DNA form, the CDR3 reads TGTGCCAGCAGTCAGACCGGGACTCACCCCGGGGAGCTGTTTTTT. This encodes CASSQTGTHPGELFF.

The rearrangement uses TRBV27 and TRBJ2-7; 10 positions agree with TRBD2. Losses at the gene ends were 11 bases for V and 4 bases for J; bases not matched to a gene: 14. CDR1 is MNHEY and CDR2 is SMNVEV in the germline V gene (reference sequence). The CDR3 totals 15 residues. The CDR3 DNA reads as TGTGCCTCTCGTTCCGAAAGCGGGAGGGCGTACGAGCAGTACTTC. This encodes CASRSESGRAYEQYF.

This clone was seen only a few times. The genes are TRBV19 and TRBJ2-5; 11 bases align to TRBD1. V was clipped by 5 bases and J by 2 bases; unmatched bases: 10. Germline values: CDR1 LNHDA, CDR2 SQIVND (reference sequence). The CDR3 loop spans 17 amino acids. The CDR3 nucleotides read TGTGCCAGTAGTTCATCCGGGACAGGGGGACTACAAGAGACCCAGTACTTC. Translated, it gives CASSSSGTGGLQETQYF.

The chain couples TRBV27 to TRBJ1-5, with D possibly matching TRBD1 (5 bases). The germline V and J ends were trimmed by 4 bases and 6 bases, with 13 bases remaining between them. Per germline, CDR1 MNHEY and CDR2 SMNVEV (reference sequence). There are 14 residues in the CDR3. DNA for the CDR3: TGTGCCAGCAGTTCCGGGGGAAGGAGTCAGCCCCAGCATTTT. This gives the protein CASSSGGRSQPQHF.

This clone was recorded a few times. This rearrangement joins TRBV5-1 to TRBJ1-3; D not resolved. CDR1 SGHRS and CDR2 YFSETQ come from the germline V gene. The CDR3 loop spans 16 amino acids. Trimming took 1 base from V and 0 from J, leaving 11 bases between them. The CDR3 reads CASSLIGGYSGNTIYF. The CDR3 DNA follows: TGCGCCAGCAGCTTGATCGGCGGCTACTCTGGAAACACCATATATTTT.

The chain employs TRBV6-4 and TRBJ2-1; TRBD2 agrees at 7 bases. V shed 6 bases and J 2 bases; nucleotides not matched to a gene: 1. The CDR3 runs 13 residues. The V gene's germline CDR1 is MRHNA and CDR2 SNTAGT. The chain's CDR3 is CASSAGAYNEQFF. The CDR3 nucleotides read TGTGCCAGCAGCGCGGGGGCCTACAATGAGCAGTTCTTC.

This clone was observed a single time. This sequence joins TRBV27 and TRBJ2-7; D not resolved. Germline V gene sequence: CDR1 MNHEY, CDR2 SMNVEV (reference sequence). The CDR3 runs to 14 residues. Between the trimmed V and J ends, which lost 3 bases and 4 bases, there was a span of 13 bases. The chain's CDR3 is CASSFVRSGYEQYF. The CDR3 bases are TGTGCCAGCAGTTTTGTGCGATCCGGATACGAGCAGTACTTC.

The V and J genes are TRBV18 and TRBJ2-5, with TRBD1 identical over 7 bases. Trimming cost V 3 bases and J 2 bases; bases outside gene matches: 6. Germline V gene data show CDR1 as KGHSH and CDR2 as LQKENI. The CDR3 runs to 15 residues. CDR3: CASSPQRDRQETQYF. The CDR3 bases are TGTGCCAGCTCACCCCAAAGGGACAGACAAGAGACCCAGTACTTC.